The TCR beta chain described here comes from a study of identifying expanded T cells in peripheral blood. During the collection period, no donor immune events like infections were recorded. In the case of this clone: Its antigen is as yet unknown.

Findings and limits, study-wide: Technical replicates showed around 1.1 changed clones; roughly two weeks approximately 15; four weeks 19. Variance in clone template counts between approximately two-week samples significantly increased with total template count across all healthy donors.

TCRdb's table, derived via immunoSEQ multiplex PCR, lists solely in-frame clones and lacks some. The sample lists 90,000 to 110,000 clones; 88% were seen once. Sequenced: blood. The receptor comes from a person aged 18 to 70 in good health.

This CDR3 is CASSLRTGEDEQYF. As DNA, the CDR3 is TGTGCCAGCAGCCTTAGGACAGGTGAGGACGAGCAGTACTTC. The rearrangement joins TRBV4-2 to TRBJ2-7, with 7 bases aligning to TRBD1. The CDR3 has 14 residues. V was pared by 4 bases and J by 5 bases, with 8 bases of the junction left unmatched. From germline, CDR1 is LGHNA and CDR2 YNFKEQ.